The 27 T cell receptor beta chains given below trace back to one sample, sequenced in a study of blood T cell repertoires in COVID-19. Profiling relied on immunoSEQ multiplex PCR, and the TCRdb table lists in-frame clones only, not all of them. Of 250,000 or so clones in the sample, about nine tenths were seen once. Source material: peripheral blood. These receptors all stem from a woman aged 55-75 years with acute or convalescent COVID-19.

J is TRBJ2-2 and V is TRBV30, with D possibly TRBD2 on 5 matching bases. The CDR3 covers 12 residues. The germline V and J ends were trimmed by 4 bases and 8 bases, with 11 bases remaining between them. Germline V gives CDR1 GTSNPN, CDR2 SVGIG (reference sequence). CDR3 DNA: TGTGCCTGGAACGACGGGGAAGGGGAGCTGTTTTTT. Translating gives CAWNDGEGELFF.

In this sample, this clone turned up once. This rearrangement joins TRBV6-2 or TRBV6-3 to TRBJ2-7; D might be TRBD2 (6 bases). This CDR3 has 14 amino acids. Trimming took 5 bases from V and 2 from J, leaving 13 bases between them. The germline V gene encodes CDR1 MNHEY and CDR2 SVGEGT. DNA of the CDR3: TGTGCCAGCAGTAATCGACTAGGTCCCTACGAGCAGTACTTC. This encodes CASSNRLGPYEQYF.

The rearrangement joins TRBV3-1 (or the pseudogene TRBV3-2) to TRBJ2-7; 7 nucleotides match TRBD2. Trimming cost V 3 bases and J 0 bases; bases outside gene matches: 14. Germline V lookup: CDR1 LGHDT, CDR2 YNNKEL (reference sequence). The CDR3 totals 18 residues. CDR3 sequence: CASSQPEKAGTSSYEQYF. The CDR3 region has the DNA TGTGCCAGCAGCCAGCCGGAGAAAGCGGGGACGAGCTCCTACGAGCAGTACTTC.

V usage is TRBV6-5 and J usage is TRBJ1-4, with D possibly matching TRBD1 (5 bases). Looked up from germline, CDR1 is MNHEY and CDR2 is SVGAGI. The CDR3 sequence is 14 residues long. V was clipped by 2 bases and J by 7 bases, with 11 bases between them. CDR3 amino acids: CASSYGRRGEKLFF. The CDR3 nucleotides read TGTGCCAGCAGTTACGGACGTAGGGGTGAAAAACTGTTTTTT.

V is TRBV7-9 and J is TRBJ1-2, with D uncertain. Between the trimmed V and J ends, which lost 2 bases and 8 bases, there was a span of 9 bases. Germline V gene sequence: CDR1 SEHNR, CDR2 FQNEAQ (reference sequence). The CDR3 has 12 residues. The CDR3 sequence is CASSLQREGYTF. The CDR3 DNA sequence: TGTGCCAGCAGCTTACAGAGGGAGGGCTACACCTTC.

This chain joins TRBV25-1 and TRBJ1-1; 9 bases agree with TRBD1. In germline, CDR1 is MGHDK, CDR2 SYGVNS. CDR3 length equals 16 residues. With V trimmed by 6 bases and J by 0 bases, 8 bases remained unmatched. The chain's CDR3 is CASREDRGNLNTEAFF. The CDR3 DNA is TGTGCCAGCAGGGAAGACAGGGGGAACCTGAACACTGAAGCTTTCTTT.

The V and J genes are TRBV15 and TRBJ2-7; tentative D call: TRBD1 (5 bases). Trimming took 0 bases from V and 2 from J, leaving 8 bases between them. This CDR3 is 14 amino acids long. Germline V gene data show CDR1 as LNHNV and CDR2 as YYDKDF (reference sequence). The CDR3 DNA reads TGTGCCACCAGCAGAGAGTTGGGGCCCTACGAGCAGTACTTC. It translates to CATSRELGPYEQYF. Together with reference TRBV15 and TRBJ2-7, the CDR3 gives the full variable domain: DAMVIQNPRYQVTQFGKPVTLSCSQTLNHNVMYWYQQKSSQAPKLLFHYYDKDFNNEADTPDNFQSRRPNTSFCFLDIRSPGLGDTAMYLCATSRELGPYEQYFGPGTRLTVT.

The rearrangement joins TRBV5-1 to TRBJ2-5; 7 positions agree with TRBD1. The trim removed 2 bases at V and 4 bases at J, leaving 5 bases unmatched. The germline gives CDR1 SGHRS, CDR2 YFSETQ. The CDR3 has 14 residues. The CDR3 DNA reads as TGCGCCAGCAGCTTCGGACAGGTAGCAGAGACCCAGTACTTC. Encoded protein: CASSFGQVAETQYF. The full variable domain, completed using reference TRBV5-1 and TRBJ2-5, is KAGVTQTPRYLIKTRGQQVTLSCSPISGHRSVSWYQQTPGQGLQFLFEYFSETQRNKGNFPGRFSGRQFSNSRSEMNVSTLELGDSALYLCASSFGQVAETQYFGPGTRLLVL.

This clone was counted a single time. V and J are TRBV10-3 and TRBJ1-1, with a weak D call TRBD1 (5 bases). The CDR3 spans 15 residues. Germline CDR1 is ENHRY and CDR2 is SYGVKD. Trimming left V 2 bases short and J 1 base short, with 11 bases between. The CDR3 loop is CAISEPRDSNTEAFF. CDR3 in DNA: TGTGCCATCAGTGAGCCCAGGGACTCGAACACTGAAGCTTTCTTT.

J is TRBJ1-2 and V is TRBV11-2; 8 bases align to TRBD1. J gave up 2 bases and V 0 bases, and 8 bases lay outside the gene matches. The CDR3 contains 17 residues. Germline V gives CDR1 SGHAT, CDR2 FQNNGV. The CDR3 sequence: CASSLDPSGGANYGYTF. The CDR3, as DNA: TGTGCCAGCAGCTTAGATCCCTCAGGGGGCGCGAACTATGGCTACACCTTC.

Comment on this clone: One junction end disagrees with the germline gene, perhaps due to a read error. This sequence joins TRBV5-6 and TRBJ2-3; 12 bases are a match to TRBD1. Germline CDR1 reads SGHDT; CDR2 reads YYEEEE. This CDR3 contains 15 residues. The CDR3 nucleotides are TGTGCCAGCAACTTGGGACAGGGGGCGGTAGATACGCAGTATTTT. As protein: CASNLGQGAVDTQYF.

The chain joins TRBV28 to TRBJ1-2; 10 bases match TRBD1. CDR3 size: 14 residues. From germline, CDR1 is MDHEN and CDR2 SYDVKM. V gave up 3 bases and J gave up 5 bases; unmatched junction bases: 3. Here the CDR3 DNA reads TGTGCCAGCAGTTTCGGACAGGGGGTGTATGGCTACACCTTC. Protein sequence: CASSFGQGVYGYTF.

The chain employs TRBV5-6 and TRBJ1-1, with D hard to call. V was trimmed by 0 bases and J by 4 bases, leaving 10 bases between them. The CDR3 has 14 residues. Germline lookup yields CDR1 SGHDT and CDR2 YYEEEE. The CDR3: CASSLVEWSTEAFF. The CDR3 bases are TGTGCCAGCAGCTTGGTTGAATGGAGCACTGAAGCTTTCTTT.

The chain carries TRBV11-2 and TRBJ1-2, with D possibly TRBD1 on 5 matching bases. The CDR3 runs 12 residues. Trimming took off 5 bases at V and 8 bases at J, with 12 bases between the two ends. In germline, CDR1 is SGHAT, CDR2 FQNNGV. The chain's CDR3 is CASSNGAWGYTF. CDR3 DNA: TGTGCCAGCAGCAATGGGGCCTGGGGCTACACCTTC.

This chain connects TRBV2 to TRBJ2-7; the D gene is possibly TRBD1 (6 bases). The CDR3 consists of 14 residues. In germline, CDR1 is SNHLY, CDR2 FYNNEI. Trimming took off 6 bases at V and 2 bases at J, with 14 bases between the two ends. CDR3 sequence: CASRPGTPPYEQYF. The DNA for the CDR3 is TGTGCCAGCAGACCCGGGACACCACCCTACGAGCAGTACTTC. The whole variable domain, filled in from reference TRBV2 and TRBJ2-7, reads EPEVTQTPSHQVTQMGQEVILRCVPISNHLYFYWYRQILGQKVEFLVSFYNNEISEKSEIFDDQFSVERPDGSNFTLKIRSTKLEDSAMYFCASRPGTPPYEQYFGPGTRLTVT.

The chain carries TRBV5-4 and TRBJ1-3; D gene uncertain. Per the germline V gene, CDR1 is SGHNT and CDR2 is YYREEE (reference sequence). This CDR3 contains 17 residues. V lost 4 bases and J lost 0, with 17 bases in between. CDR3 amino acids: CASSPGVTLGSGNTIYF. The DNA of the CDR3 is TGTGCCAGCAGCCCCGGGGTGACTCTAGGCTCTGGAAACACCATATATTTT.

The chain joins TRBV15 to TRBJ1-2; 11 nucleotides match TRBD1. The CDR3 extends over 15 amino acids. V shed 7 bases, J shed 0 bases, and the junction held 4 bases outside the gene matches. The germline gives CDR1 LNHNV, CDR2 YYDKDF (reference sequence). The CDR3 DNA reads as TGTGCCACCAACCGGGACAGGGGGGCTAACTATGGCTACACCTTC. Translated, it gives CATNRDRGANYGYTF.

The chain employs TRBV6-1 and TRBJ2-3, with TRBD1 identical over 9 bases. V lost 4 bases, J lost 3 bases, and 8 bases stayed unmatched. Germline values: CDR1 MNHNS, CDR2 SASEGT. This CDR3 has 16 amino acids. The DNA for the CDR3 is TGTGCCAGCAGTGCGGGGACAGGGAGGACGACAGATACGCAGTATTTT. The encoded protein is CASSAGTGRTTDTQYF.

The chain recombines TRBV6-5 with TRBJ1-5; D gene ambiguous. The CDR3 has 14 residues. Trimming left V 3 bases short and J 5 bases short, with 11 bases between. Looked up from germline, CDR1 is MNHEY and CDR2 is SVGAGI. The CDR3 here is CASSYGYSDQPQHF. The CDR3 nucleotides read TGTGCCAGCAGTTATGGGTACAGTGATCAGCCCCAGCATTTT.

This clone has only a few counts. V usage is TRBV7-2 and J usage is TRBJ1-5, with TRBD1 as a possible D gene (5 bases). Trimming shortened V by 2 bases and J by 2 bases, and 10 bases separated the two germline ends. This CDR3 region has 15 residues. CDR1 SGHTA and CDR2 FQGNSA come from the germline V gene. DNA of the CDR3: TGTGCCAGCAGCTTACAGGGTATGGGCAATCAGCCCCAGCATTTT. As protein: CASSLQGMGNQPQHF.

This chain links TRBV19 with TRBJ2-3, with unresolved D. The CDR3 has 14 amino acids. Germline V lookup: CDR1 LNHDA, CDR2 SQIVND (reference sequence). V dropped 5 bases and J dropped 1 base, with 10 bases sitting between them. The CDR3 reads CASSSPRRTDTQYF. The CDR3 region has the DNA TGTGCCAGTAGTTCTCCGCGGCGCACAGATACGCAGTATTTT.

Only one count was recorded for this clone. The genes are TRBV5-1 and TRBJ1-3; possible D gene TRBD1, 6 bases. Trimming shortened V by 4 bases and J by 4 bases, and 15 bases separated the two germline ends. CDR3 size: 15 residues. Germline CDR1 SGHRS, CDR2 YFSETQ. CDR3 in DNA: TGCGCCAGCAGCGATGAAACAGGGCTCGGAAACACCATATATTTT. As protein: CASSDETGLGNTIYF. Together with reference TRBV5-1 and TRBJ1-3, the CDR3 gives the full variable domain: KAGVTQTPRYLIKTRGQQVTLSCSPISGHRSVSWYQQTPGQGLQFLFEYFSETQRNKGNFPGRFSGRQFSNSRSEMNVSTLELGDSALYLCASSDETGLGNTIYFGEGSWLTVV.

The sample holds one count of this clone. This chain uses TRBV11-2 with TRBJ1-1, with 8 bases lining up with TRBD1. The CDR3 consists of 14 residues. Germline CDR1 and CDR2: SGHAT and FQNNGV. V lost 6 bases to trimming and J lost 4 bases; unmatched junction nucleotides: 7. CDR3 sequence (DNA): TGTGCCAGCAGTCCTTTTACAGGGGGCACTGAAGCTTTCTTT. Amino acids: CASSPFTGGTEAFF.

This chain joins TRBV5-4 and TRBJ2-7; 10 nucleotides align to TRBD1. This CDR3 has 13 residues. Germline CDR1 and CDR2: SGHNT and YYREEE (reference sequence). Trimming took 5 bases from V and 2 from J; bases not matched to a gene: 1. The CDR3 bases are TGTGCCAGCAGGGGGACAGGGGCCTACGAGCAGTACTTC. This gives the protein CASRGTGAYEQYF.

The V call is TRBV5-6, the J call TRBJ1-5; 9 positions agree with TRBD1. The CDR3 contains 15 residues. The junction had 8 bases not matched to a gene; V was cut back by 4 bases and J by 6 bases. Germline V gene data show CDR1 as SGHDT and CDR2 as YYEEEE. DNA for the CDR3: TGTGCCAGCAGCCGTGGGACAGGGTTTGCTCAGCCCCAGCATTTT. It yields the protein CASSRGTGFAQPQHF. Using reference TRBV5-6 and TRBJ1-5 for the parts outside the CDR3, the full variable domain is DAGVTQSPTHLIKTRGQQVTLRCSPKSGHDTVSWYQQALGQGPQFIFQYYEEEERQRGNFPDRFSGHQFPNYSSELNVNALLLGDSALYLCASSRGTGFAQPQHFGDGTRLSIL.

The chain couples TRBV19 to TRBJ2-3; TRBD2 agrees at 10 bases. Germline V gene data show CDR1 as LNHDA and CDR2 as SQIVND (reference sequence). The CDR3 length is 15 residues. V dropped 2 bases and J dropped 6; count of bases not matched to a gene: 5. CDR3 coding DNA: TGTGCCAGTAGTATACTAGCGGGGGCCGGGGATACGCAGTATTTT. This sequence encodes CASSILAGAGDTQYF.

The J gene is TRBJ1-5, the V gene TRBV27; a weak D match, TRBD1 (6 bases). The CDR3 sequence is 16 residues long. V lost 4 bases and J lost 3, with 16 bases in between. Germline-derived CDR1 and CDR2 are MNHEY and SMNVEV (reference sequence). The CDR3 protein is CASSSSTGGYNQPQHF. The CDR3 DNA is TGTGCCAGCAGTTCGTCGACAGGCGGATACAATCAGCCCCAGCATTTT.